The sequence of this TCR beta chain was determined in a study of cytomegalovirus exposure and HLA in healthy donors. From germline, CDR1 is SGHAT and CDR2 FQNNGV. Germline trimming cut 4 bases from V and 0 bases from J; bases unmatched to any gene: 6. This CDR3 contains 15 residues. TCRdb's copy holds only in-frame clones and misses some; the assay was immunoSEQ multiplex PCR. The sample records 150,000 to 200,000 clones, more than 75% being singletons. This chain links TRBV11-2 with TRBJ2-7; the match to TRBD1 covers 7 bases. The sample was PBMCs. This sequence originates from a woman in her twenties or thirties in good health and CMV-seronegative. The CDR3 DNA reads TGTGCCAGCAGCTCCTTGACAGGGAGCTCCTACGAGCAGTACTTC. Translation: CASSSLTGSSYEQYF.